Listed below are T cell receptor beta chains from one sample, sequenced in a study of STAT5B mutations in CD4+ large granular lymphocyte leukemia. Only in-frame clones appear in the TCRdb table, and some are missing; sequencing was by immunoSEQ multiplex PCR. This table holds roughly 32,000 clones, around 82% found once. Sequences were obtained from CD4+ T cells from blood buffy coats. The receptors originated from a human donor in good health. The CDR3 runs from the conserved cysteine through the conserved F or W. Each record gives: V gene, J gene, D gene, clone size, CDR3 DNA, CDR3 protein. A D gene is named only where the DNA matches it firmly. Clone size is stated in some rows and not others, as once, few, many or a class when expanded.

>TRBV9|TRBJ2-1|NA|NA
TGTGCCAGCAGCGCGGCCCTTACCGCCTACAATGAGCAGTTCTTC
CASSAALTAYNEQFF
>TRBV15|TRBJ1-3|TRBD1|NA
TGTGCCACCAGCAGAGATAACAGGGGTGGAAACACCATATATTTT
CATSRDNRGGNTIYF
>TRBV18|TRBJ1-5|TRBD1|few
TGTGCCAGCTCACCGACCGGGACAGGGGGCAATCAGCCCCAGCATTTT
CASSPTGTGGNQPQHF
>TRBV19|TRBJ2-1|TRBD2|NA
TGTGCCAGTAGTATAGGGGGCGGGAGGCTCGAGCAGTTCTTC
CASSIGGGRLEQFF
>TRBV6-1|TRBJ2-1|TRBD2|once
TGTGCCAGCTCCAGACGGGAGGGCCGTGATGGTGAGCAGTTCTTC
CASSRREGRDGEQFF
>TRBV4-2|TRBJ2-7|TRBD1|NA
TGTGCCAGCAGCAAGGGCCCAGGGGGTGCCGAGCAGTACTTC
CASSKGPGGAEQYF
>TRBV2|TRBJ1-2|TRBD1|few
TGTGCCAGCAGACTTACCTTGACAGGGCTCAATGGCTACACCTTC
CASRLTLTGLNGYTF
>TRBV9|TRBJ2-7|TRBD2|NA
TGTGCCAGCAGCATCGGGGGGGCCGCAACCTTGGAGCAGTACTTC
CASSIGGAATLEQYF
>TRBV27|TRBJ2-1|NA|NA
TGTGCCAGCAGATCCTTTCTACATCAGACCGATAATGAGCAGTTCTTC
CASRSFLHQTDNEQFF
>TRBV19|TRBJ1-2|NA|NA
TGTGCCAGTAGACCGAGGGGCTATGGCTACACCTTC
CASRPRGYGYTF
>TRBV11-1|TRBJ1-5|TRBD1|NA
TGTGCCAGCAGCTCGGGGACAGGTAGCAATCAGCCCCAGCATTTT
CASSSGTGSNQPQHF
>TRBV6-5|TRBJ2-7|TRBD2|NA
TGTGCCAGCAGTTCAAGGACTAGCGGGAGGTCCTACGAGCAGTACTTC
CASSSRTSGRSYEQYF
>TRBV29-1|TRBJ2-2|NA|NA
TGCAGCGTTAGGACATCTGGCACCGGGGAGCTGTTTTTT
CSVRTSGTGELFF
>TRBV4-3|TRBJ2-1|TRBD2|NA
TGCGCCAGCAGTACTAGAAGCGGGAGCTCCTACAATGAGCAGTTCTTC
CASSTRSGSSYNEQFF
>TRBV18|TRBJ2-3|NA|NA
TGTGCCAGCTCCCCCCAGGGGGGGGTTACAGATACGCAGTATTTT
CASSPQGGVTDTQYF
>TRBV29-1|TRBJ1-2|TRBD1|NA
TGCAGCGTCGGCACGGGGACAGGGGGCGGCTACACCTTC
CSVGTGTGGGYTF
>TRBV28|TRBJ2-1|TRBD2|few
TGTGCCAGCAGTTTGACTAGCGGGAGGGTTGAGCAGTTCTTC
CASSLTSGRVEQFF
>TRBV7-8|TRBJ2-5|NA|NA
TGTGCCAGCAGGTCCCGGGAGACCCAGTACTTC
CASRSRETQYF
>TRBV5-1|TRBJ1-1|NA|NA
TGCGCCAGCTCGGAGGGGTCGGTGACTGAAGCTTTCTTT
CASSEGSVTEAFF
>TRBV18|TRBJ2-5|NA|NA
TGTGCCAGCTCACCATTCGGCAGAGAGACCCAGTACTTC
CASSPFGRETQYF
>TRBV7-9|TRBJ1-1|NA|NA
TGTGCCAGCGCAAGAGGGCTGAACACTGAAGCTTTCTTT
CASARGLNTEAFF
>TRBV2|TRBJ2-1|TRBD2|few
TGTGCCAGCAGTTGGGGACTACTGAACAATGAGCAGTTCTTC
CASSWGLLNNEQFF
>TRBV5-1|TRBJ1-2|NA|few
TGCGCCAGCAGCTTGGGCAGTTTTAATGGCTACACCTTC
CASSLGSFNGYTF
>TRBV7-2|TRBJ2-7|NA|once
TGTGCCAGCAGCTTACTAGGCCTTAAAACCTACGAGCAGTACTTC
CASSLLGLKTYEQYF
>TRBV4-2|TRBJ1-5|NA|NA
TGTGCCAGCAGCCAAGGGGATCAGCCCCAGCATTTT
CASSQGDQPQHF
>TRBV18|TRBJ2-7|TRBD2|NA
TGTGCCAGCTCACCTGGGCTAGCGGGGCACGAGCAGTACTTC
CASSPGLAGHEQYF
>TRBV19|TRBJ1-6|TRBD1|NA
TGTGCCAGTACCCGGACAGGGGCTGATAATTCACCCCTCCACTTT
CASTRTGADNSPLHF
>TRBV15|TRBJ2-5|NA|NA
TGTGCCACCAGCAGAGTCGCAGGGCACCAAGAGACCCAGTACTTC
CATSRVAGHQETQYF
>TRBV7-9|TRBJ2-2|TRBD2|NA
TGTGCCACCACTATCATAGCGGGGGTGAACACCGGGGAGCTGTTTTTT
CATTIIAGVNTGELFF
>TRBV6-1|TRBJ2-1|TRBD1|NA
TGTGCCAGCAGGATGGGACAGATTTACAATGAGCAGTTCTTC
CASRMGQIYNEQFF
>TRBV7-9|TRBJ1-1|NA|few
TGTGCCAGCAGCCCAGGCCTCTATTCGAACACTGAAGCTTTCTTT
CASSPGLYSNTEAFF
>TRBV4-3|TRBJ1-1|NA|NA
TGCGCCAGCAGCCAAGACGCAGCCAGACTGAACACTGAAGCTTTCTTT
CASSQDAARLNTEAFF
>TRBV6-5|TRBJ1-1|NA|few
TGTGCCAGCAGTTACTCGGACCGCTTCGGCACTGAAGCTTTCTTT
CASSYSDRFGTEAFF
>TRBV19|TRBJ1-5|NA|NA
TGTGCCAGTAGTATAAGAGGGAACAATCAGCCCCAGCATTTT
CASSIRGNNQPQHF
>TRBV15|TRBJ2-7|NA|NA
TGTGCCACCAGCAGTGGATGGGGGCTCGAGCAGTACTTC
CATSSGWGLEQYF
>TRBV5-1|TRBJ2-1|NA|NA
TGCGCCAGCAGCTTGGAGAGCATTGAGCAGTTCTTC
CASSLESIEQFF
>TRBV7-2|TRBJ2-3|NA|NA
TGTGCCAGCAGATTTGGGGGAGGGGGCGCAGATACGCAGTATTTT
CASRFGGGGADTQYF
>TRBV10-1|TRBJ1-4|NA|NA
TGCGCCAGGTATCTCAGGGCCTCAACTAATGAAAAACTGTTTTTT
CARYLRASTNEKLFF
>TRBV9|TRBJ1-2|TRBD1|NA
TGTGCCAGCAGCGCCCAGGGTTCGGGACAGGGGGTCGGCTACACCTTC
CASSAQGSGQGVGYTF
>TRBV5-1|TRBJ2-1|NA|few
TGCGCCAGCAGAAGTTTAGCGTTAGGGCACAATGAGCAGTTCTTC
CASRSLALGHNEQFF
>TRBV30|TRBJ1-1|NA|NA
TGTGCCTGGAGCCTCGGACTATATGAAGCTTTCTTT
CAWSLGLYEAFF
>TRBV7-2|TRBJ2-3|NA|NA
TGTGCCAGCAGCTTAGCGCAGGGTACGCAGTATTTT
CASSLAQGTQYF
>TRBV6-5|TRBJ1-4|NA|NA
TGTGCCAGCAAACTATCAGGGAACCCTAATGAAAAACTGTTTTTT
CASKLSGNPNEKLFF
>TRBV7-9|TRBJ1-1|NA|NA
TGTGCCAGCAGCTCGACGACTGAAGCTTTCTTT
CASSSTTEAFF
>TRBV7-2|TRBJ2-5|NA|once
TGTGCCAGCAGCTTCCAAGAGACCCAGTACTTC
CASSFQETQYF
>TRBV6-5|TRBJ1-6|TRBD1|NA
TGTGCCAGCAGTTCACTTGGACAGGGGCAATCACCCCTCCACTTT
CASSSLGQGQSPLHF
>TRBV19|TRBJ1-1|TRBD1|once
TGTGCCAGTAGTATATCCGGGACAGGGAGGGTTGGAGCTTTCTTT
CASSISGTGRVGAFF
>TRBV4-2|TRBJ2-6|NA|few
TGTGCCAGCAGCCATTCCGCTTCTGGGGCCAACGTCCTGACTTTC
CASSHSASGANVLTF
>TRBV30|TRBJ1-2|NA|NA
TGTGCCTCCCCATTGCGGGGGGGGAACTATGGCTACACCTTC
CASPLRGGNYGYTF
>TRBV11-3|TRBJ2-2|NA|NA
TGTGCCAGCAGCTCAAACAGGGACCGGGAGCTGTTTTTT
CASSSNRDRELFF